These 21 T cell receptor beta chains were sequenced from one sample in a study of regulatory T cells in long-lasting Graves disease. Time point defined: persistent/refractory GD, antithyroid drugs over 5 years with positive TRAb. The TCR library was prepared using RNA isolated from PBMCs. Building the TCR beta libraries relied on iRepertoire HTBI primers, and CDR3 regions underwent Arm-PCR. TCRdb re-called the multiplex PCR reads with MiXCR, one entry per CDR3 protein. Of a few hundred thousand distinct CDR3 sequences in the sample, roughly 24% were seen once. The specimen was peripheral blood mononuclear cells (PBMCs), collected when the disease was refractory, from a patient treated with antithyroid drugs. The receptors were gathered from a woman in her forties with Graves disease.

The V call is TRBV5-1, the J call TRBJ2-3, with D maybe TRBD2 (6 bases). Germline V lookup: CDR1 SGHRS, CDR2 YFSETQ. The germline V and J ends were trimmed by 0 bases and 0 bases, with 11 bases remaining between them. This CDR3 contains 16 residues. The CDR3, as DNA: TGCGCCAGCAGCTTGGTCCGGGACTCTAGCACAGATACGCAGTATTTT. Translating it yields CASSLVRDSSTDTQYF.

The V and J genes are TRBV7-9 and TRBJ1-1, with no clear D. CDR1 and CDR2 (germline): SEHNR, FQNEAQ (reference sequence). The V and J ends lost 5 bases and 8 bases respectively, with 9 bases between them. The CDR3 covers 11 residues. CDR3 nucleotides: TGTGCCAGCAGCCCCTCGGGAGAAGCTTTCTTT. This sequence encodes CASSPSGEAFF.

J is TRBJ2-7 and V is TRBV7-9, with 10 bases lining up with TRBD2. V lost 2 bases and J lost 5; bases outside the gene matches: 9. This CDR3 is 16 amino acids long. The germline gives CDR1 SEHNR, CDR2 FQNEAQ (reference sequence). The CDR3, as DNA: TGTGCCAGCAGCTTACTTCAGCGGGAGGGCCGGAACGAGCAGTACTTC. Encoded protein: CASSLLQREGRNEQYF.

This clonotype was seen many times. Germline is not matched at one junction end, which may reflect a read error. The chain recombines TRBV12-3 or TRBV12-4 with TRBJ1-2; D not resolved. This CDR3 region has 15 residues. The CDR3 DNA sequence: TGTGCCAGCAGTCCCCGACGGGCTGAGGTCTATAGCTACACCTTC. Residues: CASSPRRAEVYSYTF.

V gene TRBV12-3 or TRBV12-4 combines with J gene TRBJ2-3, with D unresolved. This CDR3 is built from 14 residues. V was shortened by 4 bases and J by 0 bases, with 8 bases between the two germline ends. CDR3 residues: CASSSDLSTDTQYF. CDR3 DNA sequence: TGTGCCAGCAGTTCTGATCTCAGCACAGATACGCAGTATTTT.

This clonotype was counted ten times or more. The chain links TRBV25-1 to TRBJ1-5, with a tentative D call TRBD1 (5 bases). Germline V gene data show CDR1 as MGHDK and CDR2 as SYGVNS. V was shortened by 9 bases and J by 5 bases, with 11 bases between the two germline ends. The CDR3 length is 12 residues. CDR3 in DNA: TGTGCCAGGAGACAGATTCATCAGCCCCAGCATTTT. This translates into CARRQIHQPQHF.

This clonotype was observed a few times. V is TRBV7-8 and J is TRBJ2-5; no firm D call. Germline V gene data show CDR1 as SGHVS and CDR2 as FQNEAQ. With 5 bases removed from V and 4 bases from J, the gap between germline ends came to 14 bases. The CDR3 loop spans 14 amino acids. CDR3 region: CASSPPPELETQYF. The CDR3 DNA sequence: TGTGCCAGCAGCCCCCCGCCAGAGTTAGAGACCCAGTACTTC.

The CDR3 sequence: CATAPGQGIYEQYF. CDR3 nucleotide sequence: TGTGCCACCGCACCGGGACAGGGTATCTACGAGCAGTACTTC. The V and J genes are TRBV28 and TRBJ2-7; 9 bases fit TRBD1. The CDR3 has 14 amino acids. Germline V CDR1 and CDR2: MDHEN, SYDVKM. The V and J ends lost 10 bases and 3 bases, in that order; junction bases with no gene match: 10.

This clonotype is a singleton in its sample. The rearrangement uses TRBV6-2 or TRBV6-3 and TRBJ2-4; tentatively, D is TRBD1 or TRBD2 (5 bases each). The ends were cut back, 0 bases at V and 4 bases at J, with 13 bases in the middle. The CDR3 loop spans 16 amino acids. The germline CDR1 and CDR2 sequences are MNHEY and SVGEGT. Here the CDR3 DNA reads TGTGCCAGCAGTTACTCATCCGGGACCCTGAAAAACATTCAGTACTTC. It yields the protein CASSYSSGTLKNIQYF.

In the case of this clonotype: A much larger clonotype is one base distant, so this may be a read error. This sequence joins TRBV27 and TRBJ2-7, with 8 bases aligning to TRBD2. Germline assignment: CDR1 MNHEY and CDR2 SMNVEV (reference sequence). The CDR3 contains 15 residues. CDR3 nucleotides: TGTGCCAGCAGTGTGAACGGACTAGCCTACTACGGGCAGTACTTC. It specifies CASSVNGLAYYGQYF.

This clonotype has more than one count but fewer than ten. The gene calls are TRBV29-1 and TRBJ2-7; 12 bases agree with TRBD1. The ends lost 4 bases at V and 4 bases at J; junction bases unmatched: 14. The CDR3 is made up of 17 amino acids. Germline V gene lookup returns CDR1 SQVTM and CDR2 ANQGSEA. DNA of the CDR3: TGCAGCGTTGGTAGCTACGGGACAGGGGGCGTCAGGTACGAGCAGTACTTC. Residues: CSVGSYGTGGVRYEQYF.

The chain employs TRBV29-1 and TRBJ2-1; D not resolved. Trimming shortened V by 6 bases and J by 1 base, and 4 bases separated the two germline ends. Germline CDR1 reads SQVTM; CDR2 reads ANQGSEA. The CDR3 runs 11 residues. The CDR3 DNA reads TGCAGCGTGGAGTCCTACAATGAGCAGTTCTTC. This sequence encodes CSVESYNEQFF.

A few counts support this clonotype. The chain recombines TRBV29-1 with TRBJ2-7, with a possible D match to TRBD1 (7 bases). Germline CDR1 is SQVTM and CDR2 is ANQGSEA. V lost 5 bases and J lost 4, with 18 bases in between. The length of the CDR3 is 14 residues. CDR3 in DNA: TGCAGCGTTTCCGGGGGACAGCTCCTTTACGAGCAGTACTTC. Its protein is CSVSGGQLLYEQYF.

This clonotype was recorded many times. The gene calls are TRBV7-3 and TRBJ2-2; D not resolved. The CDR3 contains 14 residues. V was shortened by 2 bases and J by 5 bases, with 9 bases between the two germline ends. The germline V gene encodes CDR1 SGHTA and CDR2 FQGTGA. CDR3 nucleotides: TGTGCCAGCAGCTTAGCACCCGTTACCGGGGAGCTGTTTTTT. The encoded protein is CASSLAPVTGELFF.

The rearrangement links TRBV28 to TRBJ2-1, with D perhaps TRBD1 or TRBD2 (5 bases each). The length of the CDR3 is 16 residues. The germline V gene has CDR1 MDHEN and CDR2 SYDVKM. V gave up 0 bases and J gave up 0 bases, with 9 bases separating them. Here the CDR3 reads CASSLWGDRSYNEQFF. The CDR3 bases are TGTGCCAGCAGTTTATGGGGGGACCGCTCCTACAATGAGCAGTTCTTC. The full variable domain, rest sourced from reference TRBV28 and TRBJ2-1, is DVKVTQSSRYLVKRTGEKVFLECVQDMDHENMFWYRQDPGLGLRLIYFSYDVKMKEKGDIPEGYSVSREKKERFSLILESASTNQTSMYLCASSLWGDRSYNEQFFGPGTRLTVL.

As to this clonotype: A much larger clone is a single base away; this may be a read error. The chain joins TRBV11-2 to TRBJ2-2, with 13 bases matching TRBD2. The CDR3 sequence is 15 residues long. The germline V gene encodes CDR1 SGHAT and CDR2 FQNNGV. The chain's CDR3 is CASSRTSGSAGVLFF. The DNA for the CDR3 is TGTGCCAGCAGCCGGACTAGCGGGAGCGCCGGGGTGCTGTTTTTT.

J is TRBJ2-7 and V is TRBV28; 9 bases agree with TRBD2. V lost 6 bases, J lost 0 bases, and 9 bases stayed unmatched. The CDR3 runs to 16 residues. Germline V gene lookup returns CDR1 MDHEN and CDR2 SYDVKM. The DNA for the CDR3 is TGTGCCAGCAGCCAAGGACTAGCGCGCTTCTCCTACGAGCAGTACTTC. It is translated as CASSQGLARFSYEQYF.

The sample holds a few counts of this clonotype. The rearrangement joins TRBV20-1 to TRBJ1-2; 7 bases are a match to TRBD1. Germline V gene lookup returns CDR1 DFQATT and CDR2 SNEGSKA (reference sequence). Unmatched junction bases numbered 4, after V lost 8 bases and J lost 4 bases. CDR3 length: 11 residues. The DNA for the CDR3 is TGCAGTTTTGACAGGGTCTATGGCTACACCTTC. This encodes CSFDRVYGYTF.

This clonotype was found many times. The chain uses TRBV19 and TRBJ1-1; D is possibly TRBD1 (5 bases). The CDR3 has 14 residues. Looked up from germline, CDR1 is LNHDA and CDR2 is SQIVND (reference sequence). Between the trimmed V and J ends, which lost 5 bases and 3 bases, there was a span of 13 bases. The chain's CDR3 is CASSLDNLYTEAFF. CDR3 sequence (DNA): TGTGCCAGTAGTTTGGACAACTTGTACACTGAAGCTTTCTTT. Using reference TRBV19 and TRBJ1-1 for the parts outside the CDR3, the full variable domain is DGGITQSPKYLFRKEGQNVTLSCEQNLNHDAMYWYRQDPGQGLRLIYYSQIVNDFQKGDIAEGYSVSREKKESFPLTVTSAQKNPTAFYLCASSLDNLYTEAFFGQGTRLTVV.

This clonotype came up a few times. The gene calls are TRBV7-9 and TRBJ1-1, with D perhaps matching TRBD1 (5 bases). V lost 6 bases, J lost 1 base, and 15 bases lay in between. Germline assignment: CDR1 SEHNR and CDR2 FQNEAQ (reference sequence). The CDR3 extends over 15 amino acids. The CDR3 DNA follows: TGTGCCAGCAGAAGCCAGGGCCTGAGGAACACTGAAGCTTTCTTT. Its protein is CASRSQGLRNTEAFF.

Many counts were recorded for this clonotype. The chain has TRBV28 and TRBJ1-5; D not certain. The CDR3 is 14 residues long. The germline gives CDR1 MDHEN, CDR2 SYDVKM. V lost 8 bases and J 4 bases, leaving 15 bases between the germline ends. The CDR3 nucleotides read TGTGCCAGCTCGGGCCTTCCCGTTAATCAGCCCCAGCATTTT. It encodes CASSGLPVNQPQHF.